Presented here are 15 T cell receptor beta chains from one specimen sequenced in a study of cytotoxic CD8 clonotypes in ibrutinib-treated CLL. Method: immunoSEQ multiplex PCR; TCRdb's copy keeps in-frame clones and lacks some. The table shows 60,000 to 75,000 clones, with 90% occurring only once. Sequenced here: PBMCs, sampled after 12 months of ibrutinib treatment. These receptor sequences come from a human donor with chronic lymphocytic leukemia.

The rearrangement links TRBV15 to TRBJ1-1; the match to TRBD1 covers 8 bases. J was trimmed by 0 bases and V by 3 bases; bases with no gene match: 6. Germline values: CDR1 LNHNV, CDR2 YYDKDF (reference sequence). The CDR3 length is 16 residues. The CDR3 here is CATSREGQVVNTEAFF. CDR3 DNA: TGTGCCACCAGCAGGGAGGGACAGGTGGTGAACACTGAAGCTTTCTTT.

This chain uses TRBV5-1 with TRBJ1-3, with 7 nucleotides matching TRBD1. J lost 0 bases, V lost 2 bases, and 2 bases had no gene match. In germline, CDR1 is SGHRS, CDR2 YFSETQ. This CDR3 comprises 15 residues. In DNA, the CDR3 is TGCGCCAGCAGCTTCGACAGGGTCTCTGGAAACACCATATATTTT. As protein: CASSFDRVSGNTIYF. The variable domain in full, completed from reference TRBV5-1 and TRBJ1-3, reads KAGVTQTPRYLIKTRGQQVTLSCSPISGHRSVSWYQQTPGQGLQFLFEYFSETQRNKGNFPGRFSGRQFSNSRSEMNVSTLELGDSALYLCASSFDRVSGNTIYFGEGSWLTVV.

The V call is TRBV5-1, the J call TRBJ2-1; TRBD2 matches at 9 bases. Looked up from germline, CDR1 is SGHRS and CDR2 is YFSETQ. This CDR3 has 15 amino acids. V shed 0 bases and J 5 bases; nucleotides not matched to a gene: 3. The CDR3 region is CASSLVLAGHNEQFF. The DNA for the CDR3 is TGCGCCAGCAGCTTGGTTCTAGCGGGACACAATGAGCAGTTCTTC.

This sequence joins TRBV3-1 (or the pseudogene TRBV3-2) and TRBJ1-1; D not certain. Germline V gene sequence: CDR1 LGHDT, CDR2 YNNKEL (reference sequence). Trimming cost V 11 bases and J 10 bases, with 11 bases left between them. The CDR3 loop spans 9 amino acids. The CDR3 coding sequence is TGTGCCGGACCAGTTCGAGCTTTCTTT. Residues: CAGPVRAFF.

The chain is built from TRBV11-2 and TRBJ1-1, with unresolved D. This CDR3 comprises 15 residues. V was shortened by 1 base and J by 4 bases, with 13 bases between the two germline ends. Germline V gives CDR1 SGHAT, CDR2 FQNNGV. The CDR3 here is CASSLVGPAGTEAFF. Written as DNA, the CDR3 is TGTGCCAGCAGCTTAGTCGGTCCGGCCGGCACTGAAGCTTTCTTT.

Concerning this clone itself: A junction boundary mismatches the germline segment, possibly from a read error. The chain links TRBV7-9 to TRBJ2-5; perhaps D is TRBD1 or TRBD2 (5 bases each). This CDR3 region has 13 residues. The germline V gene encodes CDR1 SEHNR and CDR2 FQNEAQ (reference sequence). CDR3 in amino acids: CASSSVTSRDPDF. CDR3 DNA sequence: TGTGCCAGCAGCTCCGTGACCTCAAGGGACCCAGACTTC.

The chain has TRBV7-9 and TRBJ1-3; perhaps TRBD1 as D (5 bases). This CDR3 contains 17 residues. V was shortened by 3 bases and J by 0 bases, with 15 bases between the two germline ends. Germline assignment: CDR1 SEHNR and CDR2 FQNEAQ (reference sequence). CDR3 protein: CASSFSGTAASGNTIYF. CDR3 sequence (DNA): TGTGCCAGCAGCTTTTCCGGGACCGCGGCCTCTGGAAACACCATATATTTT.

The rearrangement joins TRBV10-1 to TRBJ2-1, with D maybe TRBD2 (5 bases). The CDR3 has 12 amino acids. Germline V gene lookup returns CDR1 WNHNN and CDR2 SYGVQD (reference sequence). The CDR3 here is CAQLDPYNEQFF. CDR3 coding DNA: TGCGCGCAACTAGATCCCTACAATGAGCAGTTCTTC.

The sample holds one count of this clone. The CDR3 DNA is TGCGCCAGCAGCTCGACTATAAGACTAGCGGGAAGCACAGATACGCAGTATTTT. Translated, it gives CASSSTIRLAGSTDTQYF. This sequence joins TRBV5-1 and TRBJ2-3; TRBD2 matches at 11 bases. Per the germline V gene, CDR1 is SGHRS and CDR2 is YFSETQ. This CDR3 has 18 residues. J gave up 0 bases and V 3 bases, and 9 bases lay outside the gene matches.

J is TRBJ2-3 and V is TRBV15, with D possibly being TRBD2 (5 bases). There are 14 residues in the CDR3. Germline lookup yields CDR1 LNHNV and CDR2 YYDKDF (reference sequence). V lost 7 bases and J lost 0, with 11 bases in between. The CDR3 spells CATKAEPSTDTQYF. DNA for the CDR3: TGTGCCACCAAAGCGGAGCCTAGCACAGATACGCAGTATTTT.

This rearrangement joins TRBV7-8 to TRBJ2-7; D is perhaps TRBD1 (6 bases). The V and J ends lost 5 bases and 0 bases respectively, with 11 bases between them. CDR1 is SGHVS and CDR2 is FQNEAQ in the germline V gene. The CDR3 loop spans 14 amino acids. Here the CDR3 DNA reads TGTGCCAGCAGCGACCTACAGGGCTCCTACGAGCAGTACTTC. Translating it yields CASSDLQGSYEQYF. The complete variable domain, with remaining parts taken from reference TRBV7-8 and TRBJ2-7, reads GAGVSQSPRYKVAKRGQDVALRCDPISGHVSLFWYQQALGQGPEFLTYFQNEAQLDKSGLPSDRFFAERPEGSVSTLKIQRTQQEDSAVYLCASSDLQGSYEQYFGPGTRLTVT.

The rearrangement joins TRBV29-1 to TRBJ2-7; 11 bases align to TRBD1. CDR3 length: 14 amino acids. V lost 6 bases to trimming and J lost 6 bases; unmatched junction nucleotides: 10. The V gene's germline CDR1 is SQVTM and CDR2 ANQGSEA. CDR3 in DNA: TGCAGCGTGGAGAGGGACAGGGGGTCGGGCGAGCAGTACTTC. Its translation: CSVERDRGSGEQYF.

The V and J genes are TRBV5-1 and TRBJ1-3; D remains unclear. The germline V gene encodes CDR1 SGHRS and CDR2 YFSETQ. The CDR3 consists of 12 residues. V was trimmed by 4 bases and J by 6 bases, leaving 8 bases between them. CDR3: CASSLNQNTIYF. CDR3 in DNA: TGCGCCAGCAGCCTGAATCAAAACACCATATATTTT.

The genes are TRBV28 and TRBJ2-7; D gene ambiguous. CDR1 MDHEN and CDR2 SYDVKM come from the germline V gene. This CDR3 comprises 14 residues. Trimming removed 6 bases at V and 0 bases at J, with 12 bases between. For the CDR3, the DNA is TGTGCCAGCAGCACCGGGCCTCTCTCCTACGAGCAGTACTTC. Amino acids: CASSTGPLSYEQYF.

The genes are TRBV9 and TRBJ1-4; D is perhaps TRBD1 (6 bases). V lost 3 bases and J 8 bases, leaving 17 bases between the germline ends. CDR3 length: 15 amino acids. CDR1 SGDLS and CDR2 YYNGEE come from the germline V gene. This chain's CDR3 is CASSAQTGLREKLFF. The CDR3 DNA reads as TGTGCCAGCAGCGCCCAGACAGGCCTGAGGGAAAAACTGTTTTTT.